These 19 T cell receptor beta chains originate from one sample sequenced in a study of shared clonotypes between healthy human individuals (dated by TCRdb to 2018 to 2020). CD8 naive samples consisted of CD45RO-negative cells that were positively selected for CCR7, yielding a CD45RA+CCR7+ population without TemRA cells. Library preparation employed the immunoSEQ multiplex PCR assay. TCRdb mirrors the immuneACCESS table, restricted to in-frame sequences. Some clones are absent from its copies; in checked studies, under half trace to an unresolved V gene, and the reason for the others is unknown. The sample table shows around 2.1 million clones, and roughly 91% are seen once. Clones ranked in the top ten supply approximately 1.7% of the sample. The specimen sequenced was naive CD8+ T cells from PBMCs. The cell subset or site label here, explained by the study, means: CD45RA+CCR7+. The origin of the receptors is a man in his late teens or twenties in good health. Some clones in this sample may be carry-over from other donors' samples.

The chain links TRBV5-6 to TRBJ2-3; 9 positions match TRBD2. Germline assignment: CDR1 SGHDT and CDR2 YYEEEE. J gave up 6 bases and V 2 bases, and 13 bases lay outside the gene matches. This CDR3 is built from 17 residues. The CDR3 region is CASSLGGGRVSLDTQYF. As DNA, the CDR3 is TGTGCCAGCAGCTTAGGGGGCGGGAGGGTTTCTTTGGATACGCAGTATTTT.

This clone appeared once. This chain joins TRBV7-9 and TRBJ2-2; weak D call: TRBD1 (7 bases). This CDR3 has 16 amino acids. Germline lookup yields CDR1 SEHNR and CDR2 FQNEAQ (reference sequence). V was clipped by 6 bases and J by 0 bases, with 14 bases between them. The CDR3 protein is CASRPGGGPNTGELFF. The CDR3 coding sequence is TGTGCCAGCAGACCCGGAGGGGGCCCGAACACCGGGGAGCTGTTTTTT.

The V gene is TRBV5-6, the J gene TRBJ1-1; D is unclear. CDR3 length equals 14 residues. V gave up 0 bases and J gave up 2 bases, with 8 bases separating them. Germline-derived CDR1 and CDR2 are SGHDT and YYEEEE. The CDR3 loop reads CASSLVQFNTEAFF. The CDR3 nucleotides read TGTGCCAGCAGCTTGGTGCAGTTTAACACTGAAGCTTTCTTT.

This chain joins TRBV27 and TRBJ2-5; D possibly uses TRBD1 or TRBD2 (6 bases each). Per germline, CDR1 MNHEY and CDR2 SMNVEV (reference sequence). V gave up 3 bases and J gave up 0 bases, with 11 bases separating them. This CDR3 is built from 15 residues. The CDR3 spells CASSLVRGDQETQYF. CDR3 bases: TGTGCCAGCAGTTTGGTTAGGGGGGACCAAGAGACCCAGTACTTC.

This rearrangement joins TRBV28 to TRBJ1-3; weak D call: TRBD1 (6 bases). The CDR3 is 16 residues long. Germline values: CDR1 MDHEN, CDR2 SYDVKM. V lost 6 bases and J lost 0, with 15 bases in between. The CDR3 nucleotides read TGTGCCAGCAGCTACGCAGGGGCCATCTCTGGAAACACCATATATTTT. It is translated as CASSYAGAISGNTIYF.

The rearrangement links TRBV4-1 to TRBJ2-7, with D maybe TRBD2 (6 bases). The CDR3 extends over 14 amino acids. Trimming removed 5 bases from V and 0 bases from J, with 11 bases in between. Per germline, CDR1 MGHRA and CDR2 YSYEKL. The CDR3 DNA reads as TGCGCCAGCAGCGCCGGGACTGCCTCCTACGAGCAGTACTTC. It encodes CASSAGTASYEQYF.

The rearrangement joins TRBV27 to TRBJ1-5; D unclear. Trimming cost V 4 bases and J 3 bases, with 10 bases left between them. CDR1 and CDR2 (germline): MNHEY, SMNVEV (reference sequence). CDR3 size: 14 residues. CDR3 amino acids: CASSSRASNQPQHF. The DNA of the CDR3 is TGTGCCAGCAGTTCCCGGGCTTCCAATCAGCCCCAGCATTTT.

The rearrangement uses TRBV11-1 and TRBJ2-7; D perhaps matches TRBD2 (5 bases). The CDR3 spans 14 residues. Trimming stripped 5 bases from V and 0 bases from J, with 11 bases between. Germline CDR1 and CDR2: SGHAT and FQDESV (reference sequence). CDR3 sequence: CASSARASSYEQYF. For the CDR3, the DNA is TGTGCCAGCAGCGCGAGGGCCAGCTCCTACGAGCAGTACTTC.

The chain recombines TRBV27 with TRBJ2-7; D gene uncertain. The CDR3 has 13 residues. Germline loops: CDR1 MNHEY, CDR2 SMNVEV (reference sequence). Trimming took 6 bases from V and 2 from J, leaving 11 bases between them. This CDR3 is CASRRPGTYEQYF. The CDR3 nucleotides are TGTGCCAGCAGGAGACCTGGAACCTACGAGCAGTACTTC.

This clone has just a few counts. The chain links TRBV4-1 to TRBJ1-1; TRBD1 agrees at 7 bases. The CDR3 loop spans 14 amino acids. Germline V lookup: CDR1 MGHRA, CDR2 YSYEKL. Losses at the gene ends were 0 bases for V and 4 bases for J; bases not matched to a gene: 2. CDR3 nucleotides: TGCGCCAGCAGCCAAGACGCAGGGGGCACTGAAGCTTTCTTT. It codes for CASSQDAGGTEAFF.

The rearrangement links TRBV5-4 to TRBJ2-2, with TRBD1 as a possible D gene (6 bases). The germline V and J ends were trimmed by 0 bases and 4 bases, with 7 bases remaining between them. Germline CDR1 reads SGHNT; CDR2 reads YYREEE (reference sequence). This CDR3 is 14 amino acids long. CDR3 nucleotides: TGTGCCAGCAGCTTGGGGACAGCCACCGGGGAGCTGTTTTTT. It specifies CASSLGTATGELFF.

The V gene is TRBV2, the J gene TRBJ2-1, with 7 bases matching TRBD2. The CDR3 is 18 amino acids. Germline CDR1 SNHLY, CDR2 FYNNEI. V lost 2 bases and J lost 7; bases outside the gene matches: 17. The CDR3 sequence is CASSEMIVAGEFGNEQFF. CDR3 nucleotide sequence: TGTGCCAGCAGTGAAATGATTGTGGCGGGAGAATTCGGGAATGAGCAGTTCTTC. Supplemented by reference TRBV2 and TRBJ2-1, the full variable domain reads EPEVTQTPSHQVTQMGQEVILRCVPISNHLYFYWYRQILGQKVEFLVSFYNNEISEKSEIFDDQFSVERPDGSNFTLKIRSTKLEDSAMYFCASSEMIVAGEFGNEQFFGPGTRLTVL.

The chain has TRBV5-1 and TRBJ1-2, with TRBD1 matching over 8 bases. Trimming took 0 bases from V and 1 from J; bases not matched to a gene: 8. The CDR3 is 17 residues long. Germline V lookup: CDR1 SGHRS, CDR2 YFSETQ. The chain's CDR3 is CASSLAGQGASNYGYTF. CDR3 bases: TGCGCCAGCAGCTTGGCCGGGCAGGGGGCGAGTAACTATGGCTACACCTTC.

The chain couples TRBV27 to TRBJ2-1; TRBD1 is a possible D gene (5 bases). Germline assignment: CDR1 MNHEY and CDR2 SMNVEV (reference sequence). The CDR3 runs to 12 residues. Trimming removed 2 bases at V and 9 bases at J, with 8 bases between. CDR3 nucleotide sequence: TGTGCCAGCAGTTTAATTAGGGGTGAGCAGTTCTTC. Amino acid sequence: CASSLIRGEQFF.

V usage is TRBV21-1 and J usage is TRBJ1-1; no DNA check was done on the table's D call, TRBD1. TRBV21-1 has pseudogene status. This CDR3 comprises 16 residues. The chain's CDR3 is CASSASGTGRYTEAFF. The CDR3 coding sequence is TGTGCCAGCAGCGCCTCCGGGACAGGGCGGTACACTGAAGCTTTCTTT.

V gene TRBV5-4 combines with J gene TRBJ1-2; D is undetermined. The germline gives CDR1 SGHNT, CDR2 YYREEE (reference sequence). The CDR3 covers 16 residues. The V gene lost 0 bases and the J gene lost 4 bases, with 16 bases spanning the gap. Written as DNA, the CDR3 is TGTGCCAGCAGCTTGGGTCGGGTTCGAGGGCTCTATGGCTACACCTTC. Amino acid sequence: CASSLGRVRGLYGYTF.

The V gene is TRBV11-2, the J gene TRBJ2-5; D is uncertain. The assigned J gene may be wrong: the sequence end matches TRBJ2-7 better. The CDR3 sequence is 12 residues long. Germline loops: CDR1 SGHAT, CDR2 FQNNGV. The CDR3 DNA sequence: TGTGCCACAAGGGCGGATTCCTACGAGCAGTACTTC. Translating gives CATRADSYEQYF.

This clone was picked up a small number of times. Germline and junction disagree at one end, which may indicate a read error. The chain uses TRBV20-1 and TRBJ1-1; D gene unclear. This CDR3 has 10 residues. The germline gives CDR1 DFQATT, CDR2 SNEGSKA (reference sequence). CDR3 nucleotides: TGCAGTGCTAGAGAAGAGGGAAGCGCCTTT. Its protein is CSAREEGSAF.

Regarding this clone: Different DNA sequences within this sample yield the same CDR3. The V gene is TRBV5-4, the J gene TRBJ2-3, with no clear D. Germline CDR1 is SGHNT and CDR2 is YYREEE (reference sequence). This CDR3 region has 12 residues. The V end lost 0 bases, the J end lost 3 bases, and 2 bases lay between the germline ends. The CDR3 nucleotides are TGTGCCAGCAGCTTGGTTACAGATACGCAGTATTTT. Translation gives CASSLVTDTQYF. The full variable domain, in which reference TRBV5-4 and TRBJ2-3 provide the parts outside the CDR3, is ETGVTQSPTHLIKTRGQQVTLRCSSQSGHNTVSWYQQALGQGPQFIFQYYREEENGRGNFPPRFSGLQFPNYSSELNVNALELDDSALYLCASSLVTDTQYFGPGTRLTVL.